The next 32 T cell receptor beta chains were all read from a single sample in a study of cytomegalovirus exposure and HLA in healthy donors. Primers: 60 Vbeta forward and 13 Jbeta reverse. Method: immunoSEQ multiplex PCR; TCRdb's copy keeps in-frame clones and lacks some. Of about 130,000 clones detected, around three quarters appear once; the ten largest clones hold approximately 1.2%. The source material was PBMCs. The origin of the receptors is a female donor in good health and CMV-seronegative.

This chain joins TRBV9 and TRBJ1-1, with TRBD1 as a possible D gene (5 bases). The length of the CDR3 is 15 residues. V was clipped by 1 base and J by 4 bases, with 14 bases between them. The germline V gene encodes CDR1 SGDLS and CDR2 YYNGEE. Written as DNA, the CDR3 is TGTGCCAGCAGCGTAAGGTCCGGGGGAAGCACTGAAGCTTTCTTT. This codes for CASSVRSGGSTEAFF.

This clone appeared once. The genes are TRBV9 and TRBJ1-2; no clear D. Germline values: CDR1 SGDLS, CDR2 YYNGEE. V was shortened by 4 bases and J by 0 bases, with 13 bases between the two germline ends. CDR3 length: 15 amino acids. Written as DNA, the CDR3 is TGTGCCAGCAGCCCCAGGCCGAGCCCTAACTATGGCTACACCTTC. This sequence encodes CASSPRPSPNYGYTF. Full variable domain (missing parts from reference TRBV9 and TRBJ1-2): DSGVTQTPKHLITATGQRVTLRCSPRSGDLSVYWYQQSLDQGLQFLIQYYNGEERAKGNILERFSAQQFPDLHSELNLSSLELGDSALYFCASSPRPSPNYGYTFGSGTRLTVV.

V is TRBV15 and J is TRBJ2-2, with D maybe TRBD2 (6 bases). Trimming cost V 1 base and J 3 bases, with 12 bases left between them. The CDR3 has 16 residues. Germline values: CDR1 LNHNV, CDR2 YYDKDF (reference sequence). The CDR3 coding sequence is TGTGCCACCAGCAGAGGTGGAGGGATTGACACCGGGGAGCTGTTTTTT. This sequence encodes CATSRGGGIDTGELFF. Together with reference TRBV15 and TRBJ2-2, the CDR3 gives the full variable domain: DAMVIQNPRYQVTQFGKPVTLSCSQTLNHNVMYWYQQKSSQAPKLLFHYYDKDFNNEADTPDNFQSRRPNTSFCFLDIRSPGLGDTAMYLCATSRGGGIDTGELFFGEGSRLTVL.

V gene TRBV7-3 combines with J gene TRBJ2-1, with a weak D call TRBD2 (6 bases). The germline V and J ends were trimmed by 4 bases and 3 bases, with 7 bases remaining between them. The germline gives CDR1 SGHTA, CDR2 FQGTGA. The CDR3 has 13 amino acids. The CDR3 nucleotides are TGTGCCAGCAGCTCGCGGGACTACAATGAGCAGTTCTTC. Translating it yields CASSSRDYNEQFF.

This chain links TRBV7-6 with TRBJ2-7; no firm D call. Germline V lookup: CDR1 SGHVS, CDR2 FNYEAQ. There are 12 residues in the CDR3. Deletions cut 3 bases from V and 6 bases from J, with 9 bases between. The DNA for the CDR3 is TGTGCCAGCAGCTTGGGCAGCCTCGAGCAGTACTTC. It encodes CASSLGSLEQYF.

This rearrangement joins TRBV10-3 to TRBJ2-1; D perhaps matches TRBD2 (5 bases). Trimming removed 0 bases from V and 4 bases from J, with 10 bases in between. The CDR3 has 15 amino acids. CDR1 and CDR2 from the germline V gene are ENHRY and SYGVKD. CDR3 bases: TGTGCCATCAGTGAGTCCCTGGAGGATTACAATGAGCAGTTCTTC. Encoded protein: CAISESLEDYNEQFF.

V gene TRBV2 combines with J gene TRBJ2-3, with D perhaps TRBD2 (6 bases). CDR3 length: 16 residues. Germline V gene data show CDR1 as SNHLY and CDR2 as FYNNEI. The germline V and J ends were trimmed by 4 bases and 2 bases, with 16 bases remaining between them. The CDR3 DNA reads TGTGCCAGCAGTGGACTAGTCGCCCCCCCCACAGATACGCAGTATTTT. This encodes CASSGLVAPPTDTQYF. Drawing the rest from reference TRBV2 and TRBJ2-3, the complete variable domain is EPEVTQTPSHQVTQMGQEVILRCVPISNHLYFYWYRQILGQKVEFLVSFYNNEISEKSEIFDDQFSVERPDGSNFTLKIRSTKLEDSAMYFCASSGLVAPPTDTQYFGPGTRLTVL.

The CDR3 DNA sequence: TGTGCCAGCAGTGTGGAGGGTGCGGACACCGGGGAGCTGTTTTTT. Its translation: CASSVEGADTGELFF. The chain joins TRBV2 to TRBJ2-2; D may be TRBD2 (6 bases). V was clipped by 4 bases and J by 3 bases, with 12 bases between them. CDR1 SNHLY and CDR2 FYNNEI come from the germline V gene. CDR3 length: 15 residues.

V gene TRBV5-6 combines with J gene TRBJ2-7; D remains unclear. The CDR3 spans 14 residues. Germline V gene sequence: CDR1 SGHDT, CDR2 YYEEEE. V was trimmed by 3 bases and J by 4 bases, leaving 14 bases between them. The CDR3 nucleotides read TGTGCCAGCAGCTCTGGAGTTGGTGGATACGAGCAGTACTTC. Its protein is CASSSGVGGYEQYF.

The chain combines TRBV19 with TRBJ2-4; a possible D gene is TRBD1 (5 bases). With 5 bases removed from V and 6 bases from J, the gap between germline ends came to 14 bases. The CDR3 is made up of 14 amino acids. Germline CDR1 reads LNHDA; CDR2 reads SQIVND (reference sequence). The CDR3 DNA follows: TGTGCCAGTAGTCAGACGAAGGGGCCAAACATTCAGTACTTC. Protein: CASSQTKGPNIQYF.

This CDR3 reads CASSPRGVSYNEQFF. The CDR3 coding sequence is TGTGCCAGCAGCCCCCGGGGGGTCTCCTACAATGAGCAGTTCTTC. The J gene is TRBJ2-1, the V gene TRBV2; 7 nucleotides align to TRBD2. V dropped 6 bases and J dropped 0; count of bases not matched to a gene: 5. This CDR3 is built from 15 residues. CDR1 SNHLY and CDR2 FYNNEI come from the germline V gene.

CDR3: CASTDRVEETQYF. The CDR3 DNA sequence: TGTGCCAGCACGGACAGGGTGGAGGAGACCCAGTACTTC. V gene TRBV6-5 combines with J gene TRBJ2-5; TRBD1 agrees at 8 bases. J gave up 5 bases and V 7 bases, and 6 bases lay outside the gene matches. CDR1 MNHEY and CDR2 SVGAGI come from the germline V gene. The CDR3 has 13 amino acids.

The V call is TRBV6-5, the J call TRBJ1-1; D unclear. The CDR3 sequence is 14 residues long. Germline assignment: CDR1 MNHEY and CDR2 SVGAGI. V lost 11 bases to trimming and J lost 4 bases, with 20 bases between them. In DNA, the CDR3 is TGTGCCGCCCGAAACAGCAATTCTCTCACTGAAGCTTTCTTT. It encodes CAARNSNSLTEAFF.

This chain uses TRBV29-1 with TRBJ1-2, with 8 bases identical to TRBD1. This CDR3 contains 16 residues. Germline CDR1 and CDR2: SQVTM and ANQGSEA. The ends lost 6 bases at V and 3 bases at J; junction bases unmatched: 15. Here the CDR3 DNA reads TGCAGCGTCACGGACAGGGTGATAGTGGGCGACTATGGCTACACCTTC. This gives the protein CSVTDRVIVGDYGYTF.

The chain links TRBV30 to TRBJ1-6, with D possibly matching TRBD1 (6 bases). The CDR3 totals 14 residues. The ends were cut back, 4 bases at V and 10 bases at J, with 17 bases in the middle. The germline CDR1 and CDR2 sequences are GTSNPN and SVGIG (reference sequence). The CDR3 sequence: CAWKTGPSRSPLHF. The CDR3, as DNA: TGTGCCTGGAAGACAGGTCCCTCGCGCTCACCCCTCCACTTT. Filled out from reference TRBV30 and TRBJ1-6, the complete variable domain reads SQTIHQWPATLVQPVGSPLSLECTVEGTSNPNLYWYRQAAGRGLQLLFYSVGIGQISSEVPQNLSASRPQDRQFILSSKKLLLSDSGFYLCAWKTGPSRSPLHFGNGTRLTVT.

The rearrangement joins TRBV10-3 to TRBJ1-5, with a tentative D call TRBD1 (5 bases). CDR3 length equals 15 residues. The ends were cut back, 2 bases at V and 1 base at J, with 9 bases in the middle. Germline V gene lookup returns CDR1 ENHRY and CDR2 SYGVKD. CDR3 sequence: CAISEAGESNQPQHF. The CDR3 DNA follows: TGTGCCATCAGTGAGGCGGGGGAGAGCAATCAGCCCCAGCATTTT.

The CDR3 bases are TGTGCCAGCTCAGACTTCGGACAGGGGGAAGCTGAAGCTTTCTTT. Amino acids: CASSDFGQGEAEAFF. V and J are TRBV18 and TRBJ1-1; 10 bases are a match to TRBD1. The CDR3 length is 15 residues. Germline V gene sequence: CDR1 KGHSH, CDR2 LQKENI. J gave up 6 bases and V 5 bases, and 9 bases lay outside the gene matches. The variable domain in full, completed from reference TRBV18 and TRBJ1-1, reads NAGVMQNPRHLVRRRGQEARLRCSPMKGHSHVYWYRQLPEEGLKFMVYLQKENIIDESGMPKERFSAEFPKEGPSILRIQQVVRGDSAAYFCASSDFGQGEAEAFFGQGTRLTVV.

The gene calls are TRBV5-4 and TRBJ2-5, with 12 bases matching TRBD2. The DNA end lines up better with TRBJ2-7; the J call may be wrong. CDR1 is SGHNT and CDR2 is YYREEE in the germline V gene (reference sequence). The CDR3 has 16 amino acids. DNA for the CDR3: TGTGCCAGCAGTTCCCGGACTAGCGGGATTATCAACGAGCAGTACTTC. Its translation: CASSSRTSGIINEQYF.

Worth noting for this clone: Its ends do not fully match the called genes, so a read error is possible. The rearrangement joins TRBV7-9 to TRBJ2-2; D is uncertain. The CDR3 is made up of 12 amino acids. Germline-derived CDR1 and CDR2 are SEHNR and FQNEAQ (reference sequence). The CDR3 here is CSSSLRPGELFF. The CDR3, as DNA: TGTTCCAGCAGCTTGCGTCCCGGGGAGCTGTTTTTT. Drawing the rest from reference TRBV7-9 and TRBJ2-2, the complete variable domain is DTGVSQNPRHKITKRGQNVTFRCDPISEHNRLYWYRQTLGQGPEFLTYFQNEAQLEKSRLLSDRFSAERPKGSFSTLEIQRTEQGDSAMYLCSSSLRPGELFFGEGSRLTVL.

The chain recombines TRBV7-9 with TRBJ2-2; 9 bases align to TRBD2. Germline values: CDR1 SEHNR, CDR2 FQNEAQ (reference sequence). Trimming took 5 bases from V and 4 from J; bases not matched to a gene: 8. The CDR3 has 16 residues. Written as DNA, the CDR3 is TGTGCCAGCAGCCAGCCGGGACTAGCTAGCACCGGGGAGCTGTTTTTT. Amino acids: CASSQPGLASTGELFF.

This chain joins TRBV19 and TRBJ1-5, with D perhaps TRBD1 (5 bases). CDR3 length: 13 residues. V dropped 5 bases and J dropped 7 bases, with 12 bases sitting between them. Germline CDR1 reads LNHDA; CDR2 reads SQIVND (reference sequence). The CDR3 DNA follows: TGTGCCAGTAGTGTGGGCAGGGAACAGCCCCAGCATTTT. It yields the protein CASSVGREQPQHF. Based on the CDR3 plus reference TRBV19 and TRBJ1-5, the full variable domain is DGGITQSPKYLFRKEGQNVTLSCEQNLNHDAMYWYRQDPGQGLRLIYYSQIVNDFQKGDIAEGYSVSREKKESFPLTVTSAQKNPTAFYLCASSVGREQPQHFGDGTRLSIL.

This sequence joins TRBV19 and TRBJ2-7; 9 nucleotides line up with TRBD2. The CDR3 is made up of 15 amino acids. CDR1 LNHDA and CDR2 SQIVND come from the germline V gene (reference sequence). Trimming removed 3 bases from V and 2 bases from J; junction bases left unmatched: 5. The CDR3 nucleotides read TGTGCCAGTAGTATCGACGCTAGCGGGGCCTACGAGCAGTACTTC. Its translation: CASSIDASGAYEQYF.

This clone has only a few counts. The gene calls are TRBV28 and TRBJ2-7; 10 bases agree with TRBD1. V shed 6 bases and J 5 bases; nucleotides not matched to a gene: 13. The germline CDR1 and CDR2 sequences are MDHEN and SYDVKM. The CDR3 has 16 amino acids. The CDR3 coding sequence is TGTGCCAGCAGACATACCCCGGGACAGGGGTCCGACGAGCAGTACTTC. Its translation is CASRHTPGQGSDEQYF.

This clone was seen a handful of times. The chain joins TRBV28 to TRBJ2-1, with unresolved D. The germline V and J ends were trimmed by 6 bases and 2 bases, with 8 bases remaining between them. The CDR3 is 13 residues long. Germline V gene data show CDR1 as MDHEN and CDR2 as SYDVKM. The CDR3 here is CASRVTTYNEQFF. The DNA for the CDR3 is TGTGCCAGCAGGGTAACTACCTACAATGAGCAGTTCTTC.

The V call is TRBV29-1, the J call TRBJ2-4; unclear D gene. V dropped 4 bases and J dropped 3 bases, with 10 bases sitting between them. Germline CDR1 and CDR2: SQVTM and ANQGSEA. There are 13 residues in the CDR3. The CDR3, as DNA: TGCAGCGTTGTCGTGTACTTCAAAAACATTCAGTACTTC. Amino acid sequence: CSVVVYFKNIQYF.

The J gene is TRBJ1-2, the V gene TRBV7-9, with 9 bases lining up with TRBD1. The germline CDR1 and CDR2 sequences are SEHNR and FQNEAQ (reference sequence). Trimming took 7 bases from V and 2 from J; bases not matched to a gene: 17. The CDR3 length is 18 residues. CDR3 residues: CASTPRDSGTGQNYGYTF. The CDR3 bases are TGTGCCAGCACCCCCAGGGACTCCGGGACAGGGCAAAACTATGGCTACACCTTC.

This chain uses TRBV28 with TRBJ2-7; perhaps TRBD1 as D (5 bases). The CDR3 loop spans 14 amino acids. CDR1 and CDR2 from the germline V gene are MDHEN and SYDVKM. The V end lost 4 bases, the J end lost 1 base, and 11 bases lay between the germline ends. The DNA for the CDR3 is TGTGCCAGCAGTTCGCCAGGGATTTCCTACGAGCAGTACTTC. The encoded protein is CASSSPGISYEQYF.

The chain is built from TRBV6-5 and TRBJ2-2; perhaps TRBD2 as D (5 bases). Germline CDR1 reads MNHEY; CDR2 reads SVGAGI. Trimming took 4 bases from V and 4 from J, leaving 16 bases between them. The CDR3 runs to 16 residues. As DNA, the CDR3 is TGTGCCAGCAGTTTTACTAGGCGCTATGCCACCGGGGAGCTGTTTTTT. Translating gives CASSFTRRYATGELFF.

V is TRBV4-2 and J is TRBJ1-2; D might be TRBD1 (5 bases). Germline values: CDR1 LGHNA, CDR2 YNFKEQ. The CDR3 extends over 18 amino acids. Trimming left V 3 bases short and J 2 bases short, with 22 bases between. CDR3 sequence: CASSQDPTVSFSNYGYTF. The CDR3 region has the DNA TGTGCCAGCAGCCAGGACCCGACAGTGAGTTTTAGCAACTATGGCTACACCTTC.

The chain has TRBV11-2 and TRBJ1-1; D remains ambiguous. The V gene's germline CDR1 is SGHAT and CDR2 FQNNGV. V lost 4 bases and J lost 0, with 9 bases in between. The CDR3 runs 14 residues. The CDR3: CASSSEGLNTEAFF. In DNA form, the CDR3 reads TGTGCCAGCAGCTCGGAGGGCTTGAACACTGAAGCTTTCTTT.

The CDR3 bases are TGTGCCAGCAGCGCATTCGTAGCGGGAGGGAGCACAGATACGCAGTATTTT. Translated, it gives CASSAFVAGGSTDTQYF. The rearrangement links TRBV9 to TRBJ2-3, with 11 bases matching TRBD2. The CDR3 loop spans 17 amino acids. Trimming at V came to 3 bases and at J to 0 bases, leaving 6 bases not matched to a gene. Germline V CDR1 and CDR2: SGDLS, YYNGEE.

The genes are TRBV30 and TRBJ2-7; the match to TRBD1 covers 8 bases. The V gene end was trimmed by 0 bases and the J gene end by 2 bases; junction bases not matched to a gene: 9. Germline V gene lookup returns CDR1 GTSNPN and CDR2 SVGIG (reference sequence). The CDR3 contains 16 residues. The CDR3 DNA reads TGTGCCTGGAGTGTCCCGAGGACAGGGCATCCCTACGAGCAGTACTTC. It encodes CAWSVPRTGHPYEQYF. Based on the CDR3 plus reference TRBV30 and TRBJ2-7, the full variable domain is SQTIHQWPATLVQPVGSPLSLECTVEGTSNPNLYWYRQAAGRGLQLLFYSVGIGQISSEVPQNLSASRPQDRQFILSSKKLLLSDSGFYLCAWSVPRTGHPYEQYFGPGTRLTVT.